Below are 15 T cell receptor beta chains sequenced from a single sample in a study of tumor and adjacent non-tumor tissue in lung cancer. Three rounds of nested PCR, following a modified ARM-PCR protocol, produced the TCRbeta library. MiXCR, run by TCRdb on the multiplex PCR reads, gives a single entry per CDR3 protein. Found here are about 78,000 distinct CDR3 sequences, roughly 80% of them singletons; the top ten hold roughly 15%. No cell sorting was done before RNA was extracted from the tissue. The sequenced sample was lung tumor tissue. These receptors were taken from a woman in her 50s with non-small cell lung cancer.

This sequence joins TRBV29-1 and TRBJ2-7, with a weak D call TRBD2 (6 bases). The CDR3 sequence is 15 residues long. The germline V and J ends were trimmed by 3 bases and 3 bases, with 18 bases remaining between them. CDR1 is SQVTM and CDR2 is ANQGSEA in the germline V gene. The CDR3 region has the DNA TGCAGCGTTGAGGGAGGATTAGGCGGTGGCTACGAGCAGTACTTC. Its protein product is CSVEGGLGGGYEQYF.

The chain uses TRBV29-1 and TRBJ2-3; weak D call: TRBD2 (5 bases). The length of the CDR3 is 16 residues. CDR1 is SQVTM, CDR2 ANQGSEA, per germline. V was cut by 2 bases and J by 5 bases, with 20 bases left in between. This chain's CDR3 is CSVEPLDREWEDTQYF. CDR3 sequence (DNA): TGCAGCGTTGAACCCCTCGACCGGGAATGGGAAGATACGCAGTATTTT.

In regard to this clonotype: Mismatch with germline at one junction end may stem from a read error. CDR3 DNA: TGCGCCAGCAGCCACGTTACGCCGACAAGGACGAGCGAGCATTTCTTC. Encoded protein: CASSHVTPTRTSEHFF. The rearrangement joins TRBV4-1 to TRBJ2-1, with D hard to call. Germline loops: CDR1 MGHRA, CDR2 YSYEKL. The CDR3 is made up of 16 amino acids.

This clonotype was detected only once. The chain is built from TRBV29-1 and TRBJ1-2; D gene ambiguous. Germline CDR1 SQVTM, CDR2 ANQGSEA. The CDR3 is 12 residues long. V lost 6 bases to trimming and J lost 11 bases, with 19 bases between them. The CDR3 loop reads CSVPGVRTGYTF. The CDR3 DNA reads as TGCAGCGTCCCCGGTGTACGAACTGGTTACACCTTC.

The table lists this clonotype with a count of one. A junction boundary mismatches the germline segment, possibly from a read error. This sequence joins TRBV10-3 and TRBJ2-7; D might be TRBD2 (6 bases). Germline values: CDR1 ENHRY, CDR2 SYGVKD. The CDR3 covers 15 residues. DNA for the CDR3: TGTGCCATCTCAAGACTAGTCGGGTGTACCTACGAGCAATACTTC. Protein product: CAISRLVGCTYEQYF.

Worth noting for this clonotype: At one of its ends the junction is not consistent with the germline gene, which may arise from a read error. The chain employs TRBV4-2 and TRBJ1-1; perhaps TRBD1 as D (6 bases). Germline V gives CDR1 LGHNA, CDR2 YNFKEQ. The CDR3 is made up of 15 amino acids. The CDR3, as DNA: TGTGCCAGCAGCCAAGACGGGGGGCGGGGGTCTGAAGCTATCTTT. The encoded protein is CASSQDGGRGSEAIF.

As concerns this clonotype: A read error may account for a junction end that differs from germline. The gene calls are TRBV10-3 and TRBJ2-5; TRBD2 might be the D (5 bases). The CDR3 is 12 residues long. Per the germline V gene, CDR1 is ENHRY and CDR2 is SYGVKD. The CDR3 spells CPISGGVETQYF. CDR3 nucleotide sequence: TGTCCCATCAGTGGAGGTGTAGAGACCCAGTACTTC.

This clonotype has only a few counts. The junction and the germline gene differ at one end; a read error may be behind it. This chain joins TRBV20-1 and TRBJ2-2, with a possible D match to TRBD2 (5 bases). Germline lookup yields CDR1 DFQATT and CDR2 SNEGSKA (reference sequence). The CDR3 is 12 residues long. CDR3 in DNA: TGCAGTGTTAGAGCCCACACCGGGGAGTTGTTTTTT. Encoded protein: CSVRAHTGELFF.

This clonotype was seen more than once but under ten times. Germline and junction disagree at one end, which may indicate a read error. The chain combines TRBV29-1 with TRBJ2-7, with TRBD1 as a possible D gene (5 bases). This CDR3 contains 14 residues. Germline CDR1 and CDR2: SQVTM and ANQGSEA. CDR3 sequence (DNA): TGCAGCGTTGAAACGGGCAGGGAAAGTTACGGGCAGTACTTC. Encoded protein: CSVETGRESYGQYF.

The chain has TRBV7-9 and TRBJ2-2; weak D call: TRBD2 (6 bases). CDR3 length: 17 residues. Looked up from germline, CDR1 is SEHNR and CDR2 is FQNEAQ (reference sequence). Trimming stripped 5 bases from V and 4 bases from J, with 20 bases between. In DNA form, the CDR3 reads TGTGCCAGCAGCCATCCCGCGGGGTGTGGTTTCACCGGGGAGCTGTTTTTT. Translated, it gives CASSHPAGCGFTGELFF.

Only one count was recorded for this clonotype. Given the absence of the conserved phenylalanine or tryptophan at the CDR3 end, a read error is likely. This rearrangement joins TRBV29-1 to TRBJ2-7; perhaps D is TRBD1 or TRBD2 (5 bases each). Germline V gene lookup returns CDR1 SQVTM and CDR2 ANQGSEA. The CDR3 is made up of 14 amino acids. Trimming removed 4 bases from V and 3 bases from J, with 16 bases in between. The CDR3 reads CSVAIGDESYEQYL. The DNA of the CDR3 is TGCAGCGTTGCCATAGGGGACGAAAGCTACGAGCAGTACTTA.

The V call is TRBV11-2, the J call TRBJ1-2; D is uncertain. The germline V gene has CDR1 SGHAT and CDR2 FQNNGV. CDR3 length: 14 amino acids. V dropped 10 bases and J dropped 0 bases, with 15 bases sitting between them. The CDR3 region is CAINLTCTNYGYTF. The CDR3 coding sequence is TGTGCCATCAACTTAACATGTACTAACTATGGCTACACCTTC.

As concerns this clonotype: Since the CDR3 does not end with the conserved phenylalanine or tryptophan, this likely comes from a read error. The genes are TRBV29-1 and TRBJ1-1; D not certain. From germline, CDR1 is SQVTM and CDR2 ANQGSEA. The CDR3 runs to 14 residues. Trimming removed 4 bases at V and 2 bases at J, with 14 bases between. As DNA, the CDR3 is TGCAGCGTTGGGGAGGGTCCGATTAACACTGAAGCTTTCTAT. Protein product: CSVGEGPINTEAFY.

Note on this clonotype: A read error is likely, as this CDR3 ends without the conserved phenylalanine or tryptophan. Because the CDR3's place on the DNA is in doubt, the DNA is left out and the CDR3 is given as listed by TCRdb. J is TRBJ2-6 and V is TRBV6-2 or TRBV6-3; TRBD2 is taken as the D call from the table, unchecked against the DNA. The CDR3 is 18 residues long, ends included. Looked up from germline, CDR1 is MNHEY and CDR2 is SVGEGT. CDR3 residues: CPSSSRLAGWSGANVLAL.

With respect to this clonotype: One end of the junction varies from germline; a read error may be responsible. The rearrangement joins TRBV12-3 or TRBV12-4 to TRBJ2-5; the D gene could be TRBD1 or TRBD2 (5 bases each). This CDR3 region has 13 residues. The DNA of the CDR3 is TGCGCCAGCAGTGTTGGGGACCAAGAGGCCAAGTACTTC. Its translation: CASSVGDQEAKYF.